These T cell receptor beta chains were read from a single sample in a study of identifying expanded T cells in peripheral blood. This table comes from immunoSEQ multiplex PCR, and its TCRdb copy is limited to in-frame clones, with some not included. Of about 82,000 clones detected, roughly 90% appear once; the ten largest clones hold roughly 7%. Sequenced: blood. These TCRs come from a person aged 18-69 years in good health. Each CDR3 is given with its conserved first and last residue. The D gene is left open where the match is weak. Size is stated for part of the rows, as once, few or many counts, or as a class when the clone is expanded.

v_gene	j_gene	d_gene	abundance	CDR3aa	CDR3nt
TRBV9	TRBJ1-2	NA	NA	CASSGRGAYGYTF	TGTGCCAGCAGCGGGAGGGGGGCTTATGGCTACACCTTC
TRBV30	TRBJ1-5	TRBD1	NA	CAWSKTGSEQPQHF	TGTGCCTGGAGTAAGACAGGGTCGGAGCAGCCCCAGCATTTT
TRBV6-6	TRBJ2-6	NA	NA	CASSPNRPGANVLTF	TGTGCCAGCAGCCCTAACAGGCCCGGGGCCAACGTCCTGACTTTC
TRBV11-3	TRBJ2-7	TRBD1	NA	CASSRDRARAQYF	TGTGCCAGCAGCCGGGACAGGGCCAGGGCGCAGTACTTC
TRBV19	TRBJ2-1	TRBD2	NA	CASSMSHMTSGSLGYNEQFF	TGTGCCAGTAGTATGTCCCACATGACTAGCGGGAGTTTGGGCTACAATGAGCAGTTCTTC
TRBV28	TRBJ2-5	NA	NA	CASSERRQETQYF	TGTGCCAGCAGTGAACGCCGTCAGGAGACCCAGTACTTC
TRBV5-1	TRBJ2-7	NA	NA	CASRRDVTAYEQYF	TGCGCCAGCAGAAGGGACGTAACAGCCTACGAGCAGTACTTC
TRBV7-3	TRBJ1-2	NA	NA	CASSLNGGNQDGGYTF	TGTGCCAGCAGCTTAAATGGTGGTAACCAAGATGGGGGCTACACCTTC
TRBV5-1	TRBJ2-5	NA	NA	CASSVGGRETQYF	TGCGCCAGCAGCGTGGGGGGCCGGGAGACCCAGTACTTC
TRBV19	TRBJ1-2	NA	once	CASSIGHGANYGYTF	TGTGCCAGTAGTATCGGACATGGGGCTAACTATGGCTACACCTTC
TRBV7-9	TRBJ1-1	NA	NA	CASSALEDTTEAFF	TGTGCCAGCAGCGCCTTAGAGGACACCACTGAAGCTTTCTTT
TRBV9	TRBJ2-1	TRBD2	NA	CASSVGPGLANNEQFF	TGTGCCAGCAGCGTTGGCCCGGGACTAGCGAACAATGAGCAGTTCTTC
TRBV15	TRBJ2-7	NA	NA	CATSSPDVGASYEQYF	TGTGCCACCAGCAGTCCAGACGTGGGGGCCTCCTACGAGCAGTACTTC
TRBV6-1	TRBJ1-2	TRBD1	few	CASSESWTGAYGYTF	TGTGCCAGCAGTGAATCGTGGACAGGTGCTTATGGCTACACCTTC
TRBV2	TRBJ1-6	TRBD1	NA	CASSDPDRGHRNSPLHF	TGTGCCAGCAGTGATCCGGACAGGGGCCATCGAAATTCACCCCTCCACTTT
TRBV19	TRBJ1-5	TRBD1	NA	CASSILGTGIEEPQHF	TGTGCCAGTAGTATTTTGGGGACAGGGATCGAAGAGCCCCAGCATTTT
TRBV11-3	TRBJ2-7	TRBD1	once	CASSLDGQGEQYF	TGTGCCAGCAGCTTAGATGGACAGGGCGAGCAGTACTTC
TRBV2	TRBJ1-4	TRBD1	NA	CASSPGQAKNEKLFF	TGTGCCAGCAGTCCGGGACAGGCAAAGAATGAAAAACTGTTTTTT
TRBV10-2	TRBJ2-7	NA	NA	CASRTDSYEQYF	TGCGCCAGCAGGACAGACTCCTACGAGCAGTACTTC
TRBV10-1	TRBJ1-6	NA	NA	CASSDGSYNSPLHF	TGCGCCAGCAGTGACGGGTCCTATAATTCACCCCTCCACTTT
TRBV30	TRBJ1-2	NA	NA	CAWSLGANYGYTF	TGTGCCTGGAGTTTGGGTGCTAACTATGGCTACACCTTC
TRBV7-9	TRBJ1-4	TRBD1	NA	CASSSDRGFGEKLFF	TGTGCCAGCAGCTCAGACAGGGGGTTTGGTGAAAAACTGTTTTTT
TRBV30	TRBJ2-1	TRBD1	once	CAWTDINRGNEQFF	TGTGCCTGGACAGATATTAACAGGGGCAATGAGCAGTTCTTC
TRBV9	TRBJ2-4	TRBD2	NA	CASSVSLAVNIQYF	TGTGCCAGCAGCGTGAGTCTAGCGGTAAACATTCAGTACTTC
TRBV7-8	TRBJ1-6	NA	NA	CASSVVANSPLHF	TGTGCCAGCAGCGTCGTTGCTAATTCACCCCTCCACTTT
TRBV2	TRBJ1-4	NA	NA	CASNKDGNEKLFF	TGTGCCAGCAACAAGGACGGGAATGAAAAACTGTTTTTT
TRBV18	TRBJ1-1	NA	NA	CASSPFGGATNTEAFF	TGTGCCAGCTCTCCTTTCGGGGGAGCTACGAACACTGAAGCTTTCTTT
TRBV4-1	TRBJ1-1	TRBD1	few	CASSQTGTGRNTEAFF	TGCGCCAGCAGCCAAACCGGGACAGGGAGGAACACTGAAGCTTTCTTT
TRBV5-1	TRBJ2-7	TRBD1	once	CASTGGHEQYF	TGCGCCAGTACAGGGGGCCACGAGCAGTACTTC
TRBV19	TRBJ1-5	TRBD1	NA	CASSGTGGQPQHF	TGTGCCAGCTCTGGGACAGGGGGCCAGCCCCAGCATTTT
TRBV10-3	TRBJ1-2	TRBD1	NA	CAISERGQGNYGYTF	TGTGCCATCAGTGAAAGAGGACAGGGTAACTATGGCTACACCTTC
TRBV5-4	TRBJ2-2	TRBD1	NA	CASSARDRNTGELFF	TGTGCCAGCAGCGCTCGGGACAGGAACACCGGGGAGCTGTTTTTT
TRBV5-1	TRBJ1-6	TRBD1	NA	CASSGGTGYNSPLHF	TGCGCCAGCAGCGGGGGGACAGGCTATAATTCACCCCTCCACTTT
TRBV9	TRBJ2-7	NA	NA	CASSGPSTGLDF	TGTGCCAGCAGCGGCCCCTCGACGGGCTTGGACTTC
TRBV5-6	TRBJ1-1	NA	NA	CASSLVAPLGGINTEAFF	TGTGCCAGCAGCTTGGTGGCCCCCCTCGGGGGCATCAACACTGAAGCTTTCTTT
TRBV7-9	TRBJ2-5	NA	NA	CASSLTSGLQETQYF	TGTGCCAGCAGCTTAACGTCGGGACTCCAAGAGACCCAGTACTTC
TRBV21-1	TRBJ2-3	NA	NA	CASPIGTGGTDTQYF	TGTGCCAGCCCTATTGGGACAGGGGGCACAGATACGCAGTATTTT
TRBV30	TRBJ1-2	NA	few	CAWSPVGGGYGYTF	TGTGCCTGGAGCCCGGTTGGGGGCGGCTATGGCTACACCTTC
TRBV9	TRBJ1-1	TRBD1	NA	CASSPRGLVTEAFF	TGTGCCAGCAGCCCCAGGGGGCTTGTCACTGAAGCTTTCTTT
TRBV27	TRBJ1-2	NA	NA	CASSFGRSKGYTF	TGTGCCAGCAGTTTCGGTCGAAGCAAGGGCTACACCTTC
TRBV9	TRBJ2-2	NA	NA	CASSTGTTNTGELFF	TGTGCCAGCAGCACCGGGACAACGAACACCGGGGAGCTGTTTTTT